This T cell receptor (beta chain) was sequenced during a study of OX40 agonist ivuxolimab in advanced cancers. The overall study: Anti-PD-1, anti-PD-L1 or anti-CTLA-4 therapy given earlier was allowed, and 30% to 45% had some.

Sequenced by immunoSEQ multiplex PCR; TCRdb stores in-frame clones only, minus some. The table records about 98,000 clones, roughly 89% of them present only once. The CDR3 totals 15 residues. Between the trimmed V and J ends, which lost 0 bases and 3 bases, there was a span of 10 bases. The V gene's germline CDR1 is SGHNT and CDR2 YYREEE (reference sequence). Sequenced material: CD4+ or CD8+ T cells sorted from blood, taken in a trial of the OX40 agonist ivuxolimab. The V and J genes are TRBV5-4 and TRBJ1-5; D possibly corresponds to TRBD1 (5 bases). The origin of this receptor is an adult with an advanced solid tumor such as melanoma, head and neck, liver or kidney cancer. The CDR3 DNA is TGTGCCAGCAGCTTGGGGCAGGGTAACAATCAGCCCCAGCATTTT. This codes for CASSLGQGNNQPQHF.